These T cell receptor beta chains were read from a single sample in a study of T cell changes during pregnancy in multiple sclerosis. Sequenced by immunoSEQ multiplex PCR; TCRdb stores in-frame clones only, minus some. The data hold roughly 59,000 clones, with just under 95% observed a single time. The specimen comprised CD4+ T cells from peripheral blood mononuclear cells, sampled before pregnancy. These receptors originate from a female donor with multiple sclerosis, enrolled in a pregnancy study. The CDR3 runs from the conserved cysteine through the conserved F or W. The D gene is left open where the match is weak.

TRBJ2-7 | TRBV7-2 | TRBD2 | CASSLGTSGSRGSYEQYF | TGTGCCAGCAGCTTAGGGACTAGCGGGAGCCGGGGCTCCTACGAGCAGTACTTC
TRBJ2-3 | TRBV7-6 | NA | CASSLSKDTQYF | TGTGCCAGCAGCTTATCTAAAGATACGCAGTATTTT
TRBJ1-1 | TRBV28 | NA | CASSRRNLNTEAFF | TGTGCCAGCAGCCGCAGGAACTTGAACACTGAAGCTTTCTTT
TRBJ2-7 | TRBV7-2 | TRBD1 | CASSLRQGLPYEQYF | TGTGCCAGCAGCTTACGACAGGGATTACCCTACGAGCAGTACTTC
TRBJ2-3 | TRBV7-3 | TRBD2 | CASSETSGSRADTQYF | TGTGCCAGCAGCGAGACTAGCGGGAGTAGGGCAGATACGCAGTATTTT
TRBJ2-3 | TRBV6-6 | NA | CASSRRTASTDTQYF | TGTGCCAGCAGTAGGAGGACAGCTAGCACAGATACGCAGTATTTT
TRBJ1-2 | TRBV2 | TRBD1 | CASSEDRVSYGYTF | TGTGCCAGCAGTGAGGACAGGGTTTCATATGGCTACACCTTC
TRBJ2-5 | TRBV5-1 | TRBD1 | CASSRGTGGRETQYF | TGCGCCAGCAGCCGGGGGACAGGGGGTAGGGAGACCCAGTACTTC
TRBJ2-7 | TRBV21-1 | NA | CASSMDSSAPSYEQYF | TGTGCCAGCAGCATGGACTCTAGCGCCCCGTCCTACGAGCAGTACTTC
TRBJ2-7 | TRBV4-3 | TRBD2 | CASSQDVGGGSYEQYF | TGCGCCAGCAGCCAAGATGTCGGCGGGGGATCCTACGAGCAGTACTTC
TRBJ2-3 | TRBV27 | NA | CASSLSTGKSGTDTQYF | TGTGCCAGCAGTTTATCGACGGGGAAGAGCGGAACAGATACGCAGTATTTT
TRBJ2-5 | TRBV11-2 | TRBD1 | CASRPGQGMTGETQYF | TGTGCCAGCAGACCCGGACAGGGGATGACCGGAGAGACCCAGTACTTC